This record concerns one T cell receptor (beta chain) sequence. The data stem from a study of blood T cell repertoires in COVID-19. Whole-study context: Specimens from acute and convalescent COVID-19 originated in the United States, Italy and Spain. The cDNA or gDNA used as material had been derived from T cells, B-cell-depleted T cells, or PBMCs.

CDR3 size: 17 residues. Germline CDR1 MNHEY, CDR2 SMNVEV (reference sequence). Unmatched junction bases numbered 12, after V lost 3 bases and J lost 8 bases. The authors' processing: The authors estimated nucleated cell counts from reference gene primer amplification. Measured with immunoSEQ multiplex PCR; TCRdb has only the in-frame clones, and not every one. D and trimming come from the DNA, and the V and J calls and clone size come from that table. This sample has some 110,000 clones; about four fifths occur once, and the top ten carry 16%. This receptor was taken from a man aged 55-75 years with active or convalescent COVID-19. The gene calls are TRBV27 and TRBJ2-1, with TRBD2 matching over 11 bases. Sequencing was performed on peripheral blood. The CDR3 is CASSLAPGLAAGDEQFF. CDR3 nucleotides: TGTGCCAGCAGTTTGGCCCCGGGACTAGCGGCAGGGGATGAGCAGTTCTTC.